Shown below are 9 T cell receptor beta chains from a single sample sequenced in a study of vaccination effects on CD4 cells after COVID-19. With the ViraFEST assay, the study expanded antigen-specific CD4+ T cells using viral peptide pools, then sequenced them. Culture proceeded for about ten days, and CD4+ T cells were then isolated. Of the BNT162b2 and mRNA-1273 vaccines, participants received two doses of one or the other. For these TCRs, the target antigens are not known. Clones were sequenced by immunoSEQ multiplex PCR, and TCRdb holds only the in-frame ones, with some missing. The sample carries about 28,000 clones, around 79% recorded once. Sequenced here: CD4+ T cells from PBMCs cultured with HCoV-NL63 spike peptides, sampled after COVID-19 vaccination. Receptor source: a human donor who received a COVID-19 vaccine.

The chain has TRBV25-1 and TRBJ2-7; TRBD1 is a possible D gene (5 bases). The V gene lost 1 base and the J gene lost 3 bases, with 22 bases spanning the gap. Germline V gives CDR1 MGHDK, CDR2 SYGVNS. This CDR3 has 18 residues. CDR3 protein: CASSESSAGQPSLYEQYF. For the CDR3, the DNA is TGTGCCAGCAGTGAATCGTCTGCAGGACAACCTTCCCTCTACGAGCAGTACTTC.

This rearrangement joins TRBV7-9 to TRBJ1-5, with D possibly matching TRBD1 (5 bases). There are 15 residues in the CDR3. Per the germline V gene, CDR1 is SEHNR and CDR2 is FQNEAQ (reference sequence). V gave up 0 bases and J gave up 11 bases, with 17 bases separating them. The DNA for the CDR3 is TGTGCCAGCAGCTTAGCGGCTGGGGCAGTTCGGTCCCAGCATTTT. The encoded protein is CASSLAAGAVRSQHF.

Written as DNA, the CDR3 is TGCGCCAGCAGCTTGGGGGACATCGCTAACTATGGCTACACCTTC. Its protein is CASSLGDIANYGYTF. The chain has TRBV5-1 and TRBJ1-2; a possible D gene is TRBD1 (6 bases). The V and J ends lost 0 bases and 0 bases respectively, with 9 bases between them. The CDR3 totals 15 residues. The germline CDR1 and CDR2 sequences are SGHRS and YFSETQ.

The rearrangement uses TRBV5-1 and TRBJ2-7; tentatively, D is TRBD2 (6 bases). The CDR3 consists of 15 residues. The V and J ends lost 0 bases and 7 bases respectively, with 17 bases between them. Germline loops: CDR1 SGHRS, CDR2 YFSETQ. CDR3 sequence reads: CASSLDGGELREQYF. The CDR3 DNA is TGCGCCAGCAGCTTGGACGGGGGAGAGTTAAGAGAGCAGTACTTC.

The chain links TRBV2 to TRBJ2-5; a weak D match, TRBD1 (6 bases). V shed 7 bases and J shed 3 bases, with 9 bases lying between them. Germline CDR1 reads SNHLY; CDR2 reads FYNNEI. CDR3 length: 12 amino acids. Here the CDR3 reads CASNRVEETQYF. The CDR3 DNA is TGTGCCAGCAACAGGGTCGAAGAGACCCAGTACTTC.

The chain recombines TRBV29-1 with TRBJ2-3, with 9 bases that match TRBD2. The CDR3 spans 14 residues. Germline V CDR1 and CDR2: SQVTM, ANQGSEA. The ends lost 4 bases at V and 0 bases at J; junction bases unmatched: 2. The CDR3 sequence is CSVGTSVSTDTQYF. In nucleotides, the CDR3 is TGCAGCGTTGGGACTAGCGTCAGCACAGATACGCAGTATTTT.

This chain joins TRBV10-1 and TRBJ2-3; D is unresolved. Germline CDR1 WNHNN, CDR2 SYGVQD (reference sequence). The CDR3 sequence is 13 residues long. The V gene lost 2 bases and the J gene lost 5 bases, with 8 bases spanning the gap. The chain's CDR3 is CASSEGGRDTQYF. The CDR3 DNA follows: TGCGCCAGCAGTGAGGGCGGACGAGATACGCAGTATTTT.

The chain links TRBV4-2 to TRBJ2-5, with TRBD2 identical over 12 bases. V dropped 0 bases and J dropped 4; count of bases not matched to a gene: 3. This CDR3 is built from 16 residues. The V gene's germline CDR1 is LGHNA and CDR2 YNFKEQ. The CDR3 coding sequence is TGTGCCAGCAGCCAAGATCCTAGCGGGGGGGCAGAGACCCAGTACTTC. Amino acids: CASSQDPSGGAETQYF.

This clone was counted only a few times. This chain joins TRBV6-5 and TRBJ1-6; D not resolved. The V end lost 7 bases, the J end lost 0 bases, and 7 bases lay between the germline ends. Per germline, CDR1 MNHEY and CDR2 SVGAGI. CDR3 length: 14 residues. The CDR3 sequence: CASNMDSYNSPLHF. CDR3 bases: TGTGCCAGCAACATGGACTCCTATAATTCACCCCTCCACTTT.